This record concerns one T cell receptor beta chain sequence. The antigen remains undetermined. Some clones are missing from TCRdb's copy, which holds only in-frame ones; the method was immunoSEQ multiplex PCR. This sample carries around 33,000 clones, around 80% of them seen once, and the ten largest clones take 3% to 3.5%. This specimen belongs to a study of PD-1 blockade in mismatch repair-deficient tumors. Study-wide results and limits: After pembrolizumab, tumor-resident clones rose rapidly, then generally contracted before radiologic responses.

The clonotype comes from an adult with mismatch repair-deficient cancer. Sequencing used PBMCs, obtained less than 7 weeks after starting pembrolizumab.

The CDR3 DNA is TGTGCCACCAGGCGACAGGGCTGGGGGTCTGGAAACACCATATATTTT. This encodes CATRRQGWGSGNTIYF. The rearrangement links TRBV15 to TRBJ1-3; 7 nucleotides agree with TRBD1. Unmatched junction bases numbered 9, after V lost 6 bases and J lost 1 base. From germline, CDR1 is LNHNV and CDR2 YYDKDF (reference sequence). This CDR3 is 16 amino acids long.